The entry below describes one T cell receptor beta chain. What it recognizes is unknown. This sample is drawn from a study of shared clonotypes between healthy human individuals. Overall study: Each donor's CD8 memory used one plate, CD8 naive two, each CD4 subset three. Study observations and caveats: In contrast to clonotypes shared by all four donors, non-shared clonotypes had lower generation probabilities.

TCRdb keeps only in-frame clones here, not all; method: immunoSEQ multiplex PCR. This table holds 980,000 or so clones, more than 75% found once. V lost 8 bases, J lost 15 bases, and 12 bases stayed unmatched. The CDR3 covers 14 residues. Germline V gives CDR1 MNHNS, CDR2 SASEGT. Material for sequencing was memory CD4+ T cells sorted from blood. Subset here: CD45RA-negative fraction. This chain joins TRBV6-1 and TRBJ2-1; 14 nucleotides align to TRBD2. This clonotype was sampled from a man in his late teens or twenties in good health. This CDR3 reads CASQAGLAGGSRFF. DNA of the CDR3: TGTGCCAGCCAGGCAGGACTAGCGGGAGGTTCTAGGTTCTTC.